These 14 T cell receptor beta chains came from one sample sequenced in a study of T-cell memory formation after mild COVID-19 (dated by TCRdb to about 2021). Receptor libraries were prepared by 5' RACE. Sequencing took place on an Illumina NovaSeq 6000. The public reads were reprocessed in TCRdb via fastp at Q25 and MiXCR, keeping in-frame beta chains. Rows with one shared CDR3 protein collapse into an entry with the most common genes and DNA. For this sample there are approximately 450,000 distinct CDR3 sequences; 15% to 20% appear just once. The top ten clones comprise approximately 13% of the sample. The sample consisted of PBMCs or a T cell subset sorted from them (not recorded which). The receptors here all came from an adult woman who had mild COVID-19 (a few samples of this study predate the infection). The sample titles of this study are shuffled in the database, so cell type and time point are left out; the donor was told from shared clones.

The J gene is TRBJ2-2, the V gene TRBV5-1, with 8 bases that match TRBD1. With V trimmed by 0 bases and J by 6 bases, 7 bases remained unmatched. Germline CDR1 and CDR2: SGHRS and YFSETQ. The CDR3 runs 16 residues. CDR3 bases: TGCGCCAGCAGCTTGGCCCAGGGGGCGGTGGCCGGGGAGCTGTTTTTT. Amino acid sequence: CASSLAQGAVAGELFF. Together with reference TRBV5-1 and TRBJ2-2, the CDR3 gives the full variable domain: KAGVTQTPRYLIKTRGQQVTLSCSPISGHRSVSWYQQTPGQGLQFLFEYFSETQRNKGNFPGRFSGRQFSNSRSEMNVSTLELGDSALYLCASSLAQGAVAGELFFGEGSRLTVL.

This clonotype turned up a few times. This chain uses TRBV5-1 with TRBJ1-6; the D is unclear. The germline CDR1 and CDR2 sequences are SGHRS and YFSETQ. This CDR3 spans 17 amino acids. Trimming pared 5 bases from V and 1 base from J, leaving 16 bases between. CDR3 in DNA: TGCGCCAGCAGTCGGACTGGGATGGGATCCTATAATTCACCCCTCCACTTT. It specifies CASSRTGMGSYNSPLHF.

The chain employs TRBV3-1 and TRBJ2-2; no firm D call. Germline values: CDR1 LGHDT, CDR2 YNNKEL (reference sequence). There are 14 residues in the CDR3. Trimming removed 1 base from V and 5 bases from J, with 8 bases in between. CDR3 region: CASSQVMRTGELFF. The DNA for the CDR3 is TGTGCCAGCAGCCAAGTTATGCGGACCGGGGAGCTGTTTTTT.

This clonotype was seen a handful of times. The gene calls are TRBV19 and TRBJ1-2; no clear D. The CDR3 length is 12 residues. Trimming took 6 bases from V and 8 from J, leaving 13 bases between them. In germline, CDR1 is LNHDA, CDR2 SQIVND (reference sequence). This CDR3 is CASRGPARGYTF. As DNA, the CDR3 is TGTGCCAGTAGAGGCCCCGCGAGAGGCTACACCTTC.

This chain connects TRBV7-9 to TRBJ2-7, with D hard to call. This CDR3 has 14 amino acids. Germline assignment: CDR1 SEHNR and CDR2 FQNEAQ (reference sequence). Trimming removed 6 bases from V and 2 bases from J, with 14 bases in between. CDR3 sequence: CASSPPDAAYEQYF. CDR3 coding DNA: TGTGCCAGCAGTCCCCCCGACGCGGCCTACGAGCAGTACTTC.

Only a few counts were recorded for this clonotype. This chain uses TRBV24-1 with TRBJ1-1; no clear D. The CDR3 totals 12 residues. The V gene lost 5 bases and the J gene lost 4 bases, with 7 bases spanning the gap. Per germline, CDR1 KGHDR and CDR2 SFDVKD. The DNA for the CDR3 is TGTGCCACCAGTGGTGGGCCCACTGAAGCTTTCTTT. Translation gives CATSGGPTEAFF.

This chain connects TRBV7-2 to TRBJ2-1, with a possible D match to TRBD2 (5 bases). The ends were cut back, 5 bases at V and 2 bases at J, with 13 bases in the middle. The germline V gene encodes CDR1 SGHTA and CDR2 FQGNSA. The CDR3 sequence is 15 residues long. CDR3 sequence reads: CASSPGSSTYNEQFF. The DNA for the CDR3 is TGTGCCAGCAGCCCGGGATCTTCGACCTACAATGAGCAGTTCTTC.

The rearrangement uses TRBV4-1 and TRBJ1-2; D is ambiguous. Trimming cost V 0 bases and J 6 bases, with 8 bases left between them. The germline V gene encodes CDR1 MGHRA and CDR2 YSYEKL. There are 13 residues in the CDR3. For the CDR3, the DNA is TGCGCCAGCAGCCAAGAACCCGAGAATGGCTACACCTTC. Its translation: CASSQEPENGYTF.

This clonotype has a count of ten or more. The chain carries TRBV24-1 and TRBJ2-6; no reliable D call. Trimming left V 0 bases short and J 0 bases short, with 2 bases between. CDR3 size: 15 residues. Germline CDR1 reads KGHDR; CDR2 reads SFDVKD. The CDR3 coding sequence is TGTGCCACCAGTGATTTGGGCTCTGGGGCCAACGTCCTGACTTTC. Translation gives CATSDLGSGANVLTF.

The CDR3 loop is CASSLNGALYF. The DNA of the CDR3 is TGTGCCAGCAGTTTAAACGGAGCTCTTTACTTC. The V gene is TRBV12-3 or TRBV12-4, the J gene TRBJ2-4; D is unresolved. CDR3 length: 11 amino acids. V dropped 2 bases and J dropped 16 bases, with 12 bases sitting between them.

This clonotype was picked up a small number of times. The genes are TRBV24-1 and TRBJ2-5; TRBD2 aligns across 14 bases. Germline lookup yields CDR1 KGHDR and CDR2 SFDVKD. CDR3 length: 16 residues. J lost 4 bases, V lost 3 bases, and 3 bases had no gene match. CDR3 nucleotide sequence: TGTGCCACCAGTGATCCGGGGACTAGCGGGAGAGAGACCCAGTACTTC. It encodes CATSDPGTSGRETQYF.

The V gene is TRBV5-6, the J gene TRBJ1-5, with a possible D match to TRBD1 (6 bases). The CDR3 is 19 residues long. Per the germline V gene, CDR1 is SGHDT and CDR2 is YYEEEE. Deletions cut 0 bases from V and 1 base from J, with 20 bases between. CDR3 nucleotide sequence: TGTGCCAGCAGCTTGGTTAATCCCAGGGGAGCAGGAAGCAATCAGCCCCAGCATTTT. It specifies CASSLVNPRGAGSNQPQHF.

V usage is TRBV5-1 and J usage is TRBJ2-3; D gene uncertain. Germline V lookup: CDR1 SGHRS, CDR2 YFSETQ. The CDR3 totals 14 residues. V lost 0 bases and J 2 bases, leaving 7 bases between the germline ends. The CDR3 here is CASSLVSDTDTQYF. Here the CDR3 DNA reads TGCGCCAGCAGCTTGGTTTCAGACACAGATACGCAGTATTTT.

This chain connects TRBV6-1 to TRBJ1-5, with TRBD1 as a possible D gene (6 bases). The CDR3 is made up of 15 amino acids. Trimming removed 2 bases from V and 1 base from J, with 9 bases in between. CDR1 is MNHNS and CDR2 is SASEGT in the germline V gene. The CDR3 reads CASSESGASNQPQHF. Written as DNA, the CDR3 is TGTGCCAGCAGTGAATCGGGGGCCAGCAATCAGCCCCAGCATTTT.